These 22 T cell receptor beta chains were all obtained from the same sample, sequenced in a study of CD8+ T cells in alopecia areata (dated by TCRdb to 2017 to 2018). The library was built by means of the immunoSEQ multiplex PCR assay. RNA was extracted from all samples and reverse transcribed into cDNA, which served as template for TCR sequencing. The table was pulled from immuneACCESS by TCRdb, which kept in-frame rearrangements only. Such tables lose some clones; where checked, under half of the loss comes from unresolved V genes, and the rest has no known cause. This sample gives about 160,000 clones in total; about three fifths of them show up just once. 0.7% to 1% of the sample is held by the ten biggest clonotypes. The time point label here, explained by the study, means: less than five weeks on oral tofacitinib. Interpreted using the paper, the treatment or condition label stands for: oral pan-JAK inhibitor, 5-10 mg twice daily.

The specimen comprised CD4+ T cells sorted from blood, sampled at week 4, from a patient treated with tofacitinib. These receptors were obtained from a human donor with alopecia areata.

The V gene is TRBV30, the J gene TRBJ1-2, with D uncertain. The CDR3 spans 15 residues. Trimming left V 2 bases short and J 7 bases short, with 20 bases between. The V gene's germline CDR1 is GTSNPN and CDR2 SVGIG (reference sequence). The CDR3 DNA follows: TGTGCCTGGAGTCCTGGCGTCAGCCTTCGGGGTGGCTACACCTTC. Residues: CAWSPGVSLRGGYTF.

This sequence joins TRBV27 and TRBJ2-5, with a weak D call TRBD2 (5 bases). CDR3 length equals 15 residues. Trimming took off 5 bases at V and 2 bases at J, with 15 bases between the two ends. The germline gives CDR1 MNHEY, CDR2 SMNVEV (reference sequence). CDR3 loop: CASSPRLSAQETQYF. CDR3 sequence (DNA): TGTGCCAGCAGTCCCCGACTAAGCGCTCAAGAGACCCAGTACTTC.

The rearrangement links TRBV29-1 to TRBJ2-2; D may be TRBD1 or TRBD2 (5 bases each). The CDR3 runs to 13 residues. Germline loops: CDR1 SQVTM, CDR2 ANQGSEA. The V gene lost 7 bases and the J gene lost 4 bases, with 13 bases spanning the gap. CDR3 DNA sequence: TGCAGCGGGTCCGGGACGCGCACCGGGGAGCTGTTTTTT. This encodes CSGSGTRTGELFF.

The CDR3 sequence: CASSWDRQGHYTF. The CDR3 DNA sequence: TGTGCCAGCAGTTGGGACCGTCAAGGGCACTACACCTTC. The V and J genes are TRBV27 and TRBJ1-2, with D maybe TRBD1 (5 bases). The CDR3 is made up of 13 amino acids. V dropped 4 bases and J dropped 10 bases, with 16 bases sitting between them. Germline V lookup: CDR1 MNHEY, CDR2 SMNVEV (reference sequence).

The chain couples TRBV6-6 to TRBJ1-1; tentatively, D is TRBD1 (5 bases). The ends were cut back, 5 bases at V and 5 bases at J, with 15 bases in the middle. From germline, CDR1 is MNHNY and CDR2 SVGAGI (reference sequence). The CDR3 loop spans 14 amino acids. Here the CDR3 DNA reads TGTGCCAGCAGTCTAGTTAGGGGCGGGACTGAAGCTTTCTTT. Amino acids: CASSLVRGGTEAFF.

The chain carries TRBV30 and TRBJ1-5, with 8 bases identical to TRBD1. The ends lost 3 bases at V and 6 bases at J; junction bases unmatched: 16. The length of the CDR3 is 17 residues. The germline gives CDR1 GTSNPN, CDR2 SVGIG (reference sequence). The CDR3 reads CAWSPGTGTSSGQPQHF. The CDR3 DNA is TGTGCCTGGAGCCCAGGGACAGGAACTTCTTCCGGTCAGCCCCAGCATTTT.

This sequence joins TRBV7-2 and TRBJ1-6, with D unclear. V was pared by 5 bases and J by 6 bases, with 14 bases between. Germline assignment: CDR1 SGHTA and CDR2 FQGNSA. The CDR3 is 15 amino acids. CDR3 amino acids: CASSPIGRGNSPLHF. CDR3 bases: TGTGCCAGCAGCCCGATAGGGCGGGGTAATTCACCCCTCCACTTT. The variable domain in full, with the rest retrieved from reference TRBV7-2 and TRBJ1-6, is GAGVSQSPSNKVTEKGKDVELRCDPISGHTALYWYRQSLGQGLEFLIYFQGNSAPDKSGLPSDRFSAERTGGSVSTLTIQRTQQEDSAVYLCASSPIGRGNSPLHFGNGTRLTVT.

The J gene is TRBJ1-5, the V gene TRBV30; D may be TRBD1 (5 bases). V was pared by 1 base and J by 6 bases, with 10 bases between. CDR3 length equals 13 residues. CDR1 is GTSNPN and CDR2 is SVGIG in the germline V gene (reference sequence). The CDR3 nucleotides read TGTGCCTGGAGTGATGGGGCGGTTCAGCCCCAGCATTTT. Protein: CAWSDGAVQPQHF.

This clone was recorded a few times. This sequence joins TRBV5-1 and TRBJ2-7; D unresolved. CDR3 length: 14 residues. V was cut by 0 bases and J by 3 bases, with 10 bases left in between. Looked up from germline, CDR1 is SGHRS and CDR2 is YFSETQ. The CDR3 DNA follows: TGCGCCAGCAGCTTGGCCCCCGGAAACTACGAGCAGTACTTC. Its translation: CASSLAPGNYEQYF.

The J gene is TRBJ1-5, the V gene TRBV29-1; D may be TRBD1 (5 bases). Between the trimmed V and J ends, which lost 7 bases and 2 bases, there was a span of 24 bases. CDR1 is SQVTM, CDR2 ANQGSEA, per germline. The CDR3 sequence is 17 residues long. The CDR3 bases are TGCAGCGACCAACTCCGGGACCGCATTGCGGGCAATCAGCCCCAGCATTTT. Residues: CSDQLRDRIAGNQPQHF.

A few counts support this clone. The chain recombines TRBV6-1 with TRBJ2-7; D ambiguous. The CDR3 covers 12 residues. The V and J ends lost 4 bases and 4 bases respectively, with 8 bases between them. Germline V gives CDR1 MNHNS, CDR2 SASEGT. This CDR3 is CASSGQRYEQYF. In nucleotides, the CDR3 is TGTGCCAGCAGTGGGCAGAGGTACGAGCAGTACTTC.

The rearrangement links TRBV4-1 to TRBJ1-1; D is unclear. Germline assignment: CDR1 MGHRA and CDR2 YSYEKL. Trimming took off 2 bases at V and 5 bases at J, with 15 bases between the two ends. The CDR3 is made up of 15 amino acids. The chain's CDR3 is CASSQPTRARTEAFF. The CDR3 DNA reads TGCGCCAGCAGCCAACCTACACGGGCCAGGACTGAAGCTTTCTTT.

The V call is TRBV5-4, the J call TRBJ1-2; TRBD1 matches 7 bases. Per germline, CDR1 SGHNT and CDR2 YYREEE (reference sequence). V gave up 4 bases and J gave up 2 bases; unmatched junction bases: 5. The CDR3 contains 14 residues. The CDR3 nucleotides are TGTGCCAGCAGCCGCAAGGGACAGAACTATGGCTACACCTTC. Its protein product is CASSRKGQNYGYTF.

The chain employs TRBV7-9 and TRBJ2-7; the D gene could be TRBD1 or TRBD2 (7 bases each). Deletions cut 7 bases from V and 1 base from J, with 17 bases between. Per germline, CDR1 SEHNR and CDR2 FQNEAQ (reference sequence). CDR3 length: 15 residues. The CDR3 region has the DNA TGTGCCAGCACCTGGGGAGGGGGCGAATCCTACGAGCAGTACTTC. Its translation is CASTWGGGESYEQYF.

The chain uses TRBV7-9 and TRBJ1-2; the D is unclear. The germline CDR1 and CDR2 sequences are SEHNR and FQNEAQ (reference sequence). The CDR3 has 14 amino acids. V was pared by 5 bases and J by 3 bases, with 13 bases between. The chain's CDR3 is CASSPTHSDYGYTF. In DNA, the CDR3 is TGTGCCAGCAGCCCCACTCACTCCGACTATGGCTACACCTTC.

The CDR3 region is CSVFRTGQQYF. The CDR3 region has the DNA TGCAGCGTTTTTCGGACAGGACAGCAGTACTTC. The chain couples TRBV29-1 to TRBJ2-7, with 7 bases fitting TRBD1. V dropped 5 bases and J dropped 8; count of bases not matched to a gene: 6. Looked up from germline, CDR1 is SQVTM and CDR2 is ANQGSEA. This CDR3 is built from 11 residues.

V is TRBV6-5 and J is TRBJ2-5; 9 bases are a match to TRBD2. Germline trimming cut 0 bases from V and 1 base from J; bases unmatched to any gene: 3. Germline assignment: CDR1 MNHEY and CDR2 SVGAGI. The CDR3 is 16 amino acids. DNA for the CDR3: TGTGCCAGCAGTTACTCGAAGGGACTAGCCCAAGAGACCCAGTACTTC. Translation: CASSYSKGLAQETQYF.

The CDR3 spells CASTPGQRYGYTF. For the CDR3, the DNA is TGTGCCAGCACCCCAGGCCAGCGGTATGGCTACACCTTC. The chain carries TRBV6-5 and TRBJ1-2; D unresolved. The CDR3 is 13 amino acids. V was cut by 7 bases and J by 5 bases, with 14 bases left in between. The germline CDR1 and CDR2 sequences are MNHEY and SVGAGI.

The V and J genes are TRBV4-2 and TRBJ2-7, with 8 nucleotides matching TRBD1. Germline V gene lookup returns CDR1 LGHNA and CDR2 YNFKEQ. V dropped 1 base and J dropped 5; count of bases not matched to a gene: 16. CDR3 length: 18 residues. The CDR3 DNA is TGTGCCAGCAGCCAAGGTTTTGCAGGGGGCCCCGGATCGGACGAGCAGTACTTC. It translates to CASSQGFAGGPGSDEQYF.

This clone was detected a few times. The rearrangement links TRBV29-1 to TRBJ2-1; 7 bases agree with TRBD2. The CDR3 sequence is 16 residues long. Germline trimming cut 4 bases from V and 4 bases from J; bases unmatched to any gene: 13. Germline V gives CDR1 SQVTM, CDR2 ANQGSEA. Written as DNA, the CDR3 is TGCAGCGTTGCCAAGGCGGGGGTACCCCTTTACAATGAGCAGTTCTTC. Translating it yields CSVAKAGVPLYNEQFF.

The CDR3 bases are TGTGCCAGCAGTTATGGAGCAGGGAGGCAGCCCCAGCATTTT. Its translation: CASSYGAGRQPQHF. The rearrangement links TRBV6-6 to TRBJ1-5; tentative D call: TRBD1 (5 bases). V was pared by 3 bases and J by 7 bases, with 13 bases between. This CDR3 contains 14 residues. Germline CDR1 reads MNHNY; CDR2 reads SVGAGI (reference sequence).

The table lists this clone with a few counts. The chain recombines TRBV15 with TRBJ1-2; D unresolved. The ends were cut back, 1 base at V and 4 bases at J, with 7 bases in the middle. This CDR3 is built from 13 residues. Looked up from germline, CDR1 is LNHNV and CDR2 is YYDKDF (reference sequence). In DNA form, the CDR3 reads TGTGCCACCAGCAGAGGGGGAGGCTATGGCTACACCTTC. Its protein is CATSRGGGYGYTF.